This is a list of T cell receptor beta chains from one sample in a study of blood T cell repertoires in COVID-19. Assay: immunoSEQ multiplex PCR; the TCRdb copy retains only in-frame clones and omits some. The sample has 100,000 to 150,000 clones; around 86% are singletons. Sequenced: peripheral blood. The receptor set was obtained from a man aged 35 to 55 with acute or convalescent COVID-19. The CDR3 runs from the conserved cysteine through the conserved F or W. Each record gives: J gene, clone size, V gene, D gene, CDR3 DNA, CDR3 protein. D genes are given only for firm matches. The listing skips clone size in some rows; elsewhere it reads once, few, many or a size class.

TRBJ2-5 | many | TRBV14 | - | TGTGCCAGCAGCCACGTAAACCTTAGGACTCCCCGGGGAGAGACCCAGTACTTC | CASSHVNLRTPRGETQYF
TRBJ1-1 | - | TRBV11-1 | TRBD1 | TGTGCCAGCAACCGAGGGACAGCCGACTTTGAAGCTTTCTTT | CASNRGTADFEAFF
TRBJ2-5 | - | TRBV5-1 | TRBD2 | TGCGCCAGCAGCCCGGGGGACTACCGAGCGGAGACCCAGTACTTC | CASSPGDYRAETQYF
TRBJ2-2 | - | TRBV2 | TRBD2 | TGTGCCAGCAGTGAGAGCGGGAGAGGGACCGGGGAGCTGTTTTTT | CASSESGRGTGELFF
TRBJ2-1 | - | TRBV9 | - | TGTGCCAGCAGCGTAGTGGGCCTCTCCTACAATGAGCAGTTCTTC | CASSVVGLSYNEQFF
TRBJ2-5 | - | TRBV9 | TRBD2 | TGTGCCAGCAGCTTGGGACTAGCGGGAGGTGGCGAGACCCAGTACTTC | CASSLGLAGGGETQYF
TRBJ1-2 | - | TRBV6-6 | TRBD1 | TGTGCCAGCAGTCGAGGACAGGGGGACTATGGCTACACCTTC | CASSRGQGDYGYTF
TRBJ1-1 | - | TRBV5-6 | TRBD1 | TGTGCCAGCAGCTCTCCGGGACAGCCGGTCGCTTTCTTT | CASSSPGQPVAFF
TRBJ1-2 | - | TRBV19 | - | TGTGCCAGTAGCCTACTCGAGGCCGGGTATGGCTACACCTTC | CASSLLEAGYGYTF
TRBJ2-7 | once | TRBV29-1 | TRBD1 | TGCAGCGTTGGGCCCGGGACAGGGGTCAACGAGCAGTACTTC | CSVGPGTGVNEQYF
TRBJ1-1 | once | TRBV5-4 | - | TGTGCCAGCAGCTTGCAGGTGACAACGCCGGGGACTGAAGCTTTCTTT | CASSLQVTTPGTEAFF